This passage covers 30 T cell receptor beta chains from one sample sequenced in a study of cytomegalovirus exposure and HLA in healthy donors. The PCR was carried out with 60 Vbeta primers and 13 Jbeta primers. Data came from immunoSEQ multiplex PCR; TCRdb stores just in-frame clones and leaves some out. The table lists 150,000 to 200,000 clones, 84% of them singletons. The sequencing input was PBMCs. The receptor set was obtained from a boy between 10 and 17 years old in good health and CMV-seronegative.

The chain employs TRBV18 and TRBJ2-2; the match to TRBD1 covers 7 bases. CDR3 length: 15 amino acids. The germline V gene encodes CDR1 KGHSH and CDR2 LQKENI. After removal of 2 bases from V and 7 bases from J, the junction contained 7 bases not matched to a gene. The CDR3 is CASSPTGTVDGELFF. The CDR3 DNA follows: TGTGCCAGCTCACCAACCGGGACAGTCGACGGGGAGCTGTTTTTT. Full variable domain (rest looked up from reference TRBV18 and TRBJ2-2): NAGVMQNPRHLVRRRGQEARLRCSPMKGHSHVYWYRQLPEEGLKFMVYLQKENIIDESGMPKERFSAEFPKEGPSILRIQQVVRGDSAAYFCASSPTGTVDGELFFGEGSRLTVL.

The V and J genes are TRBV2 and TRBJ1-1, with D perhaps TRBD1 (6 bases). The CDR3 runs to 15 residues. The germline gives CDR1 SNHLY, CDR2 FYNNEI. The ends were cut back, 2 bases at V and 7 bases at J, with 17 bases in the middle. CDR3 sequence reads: CASSETVGGRGEAFF. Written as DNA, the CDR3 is TGTGCCAGCAGTGAAACGGTCGGGGGGCGAGGTGAAGCTTTCTTT.

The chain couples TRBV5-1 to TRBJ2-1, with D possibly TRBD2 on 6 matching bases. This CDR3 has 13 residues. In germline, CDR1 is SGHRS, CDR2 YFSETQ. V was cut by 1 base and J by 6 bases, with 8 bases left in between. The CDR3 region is CASSLTSINEQFF. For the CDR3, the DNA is TGCGCCAGCAGCTTGACTAGCATCAATGAGCAGTTCTTC.

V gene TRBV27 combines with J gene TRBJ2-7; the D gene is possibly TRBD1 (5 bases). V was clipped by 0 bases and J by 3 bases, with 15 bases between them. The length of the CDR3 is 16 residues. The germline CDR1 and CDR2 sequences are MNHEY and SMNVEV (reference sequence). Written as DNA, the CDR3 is TGTGCCAGCAGTTTATCGATACAGGCAGCTTACTACGAGCAGTACTTC. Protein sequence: CASSLSIQAAYYEQYF.

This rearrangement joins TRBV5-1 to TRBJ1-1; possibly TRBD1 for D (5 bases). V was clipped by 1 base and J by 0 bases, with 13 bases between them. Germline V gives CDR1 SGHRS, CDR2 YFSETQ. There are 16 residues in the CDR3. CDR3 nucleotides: TGCGCCAGCAGCTTGAGGTCGGCAGGGATGAACACTGAAGCTTTCTTT. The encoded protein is CASSLRSAGMNTEAFF.

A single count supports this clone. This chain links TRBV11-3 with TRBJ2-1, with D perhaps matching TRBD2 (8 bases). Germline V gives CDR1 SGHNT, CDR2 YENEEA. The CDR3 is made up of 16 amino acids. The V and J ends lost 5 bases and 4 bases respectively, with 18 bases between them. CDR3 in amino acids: CASSPGGTRGYNEQFF. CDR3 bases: TGTGCCAGCAGCCCAGGGGGGACTAGGGGTTACAATGAGCAGTTCTTC.

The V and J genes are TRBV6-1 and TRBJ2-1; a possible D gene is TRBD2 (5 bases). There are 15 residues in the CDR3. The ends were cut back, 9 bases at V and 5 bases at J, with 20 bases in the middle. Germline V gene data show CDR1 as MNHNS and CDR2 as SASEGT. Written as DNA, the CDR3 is TGTGCCAGTATTGGAGGCGCGGTCCCAGACAATGAGCAGTTCTTC. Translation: CASIGGAVPDNEQFF.

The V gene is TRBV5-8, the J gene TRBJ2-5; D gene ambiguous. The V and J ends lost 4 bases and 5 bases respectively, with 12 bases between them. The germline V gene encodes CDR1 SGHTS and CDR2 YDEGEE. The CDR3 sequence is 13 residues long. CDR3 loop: CASSPGFRETQYF. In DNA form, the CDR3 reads TGTGCCAGCAGCCCCGGGTTTCGGGAGACCCAGTACTTC.

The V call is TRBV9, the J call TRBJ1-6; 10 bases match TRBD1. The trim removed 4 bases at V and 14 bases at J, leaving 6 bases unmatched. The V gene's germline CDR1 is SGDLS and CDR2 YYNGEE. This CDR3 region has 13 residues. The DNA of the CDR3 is TGTGCCAGCAGCCAGAGCGGACAGGGGGCCCTCCACTTT. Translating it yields CASSQSGQGALHF.

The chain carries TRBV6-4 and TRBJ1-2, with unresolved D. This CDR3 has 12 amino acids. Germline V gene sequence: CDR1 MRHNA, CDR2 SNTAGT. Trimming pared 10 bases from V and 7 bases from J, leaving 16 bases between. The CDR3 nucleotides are TGTGCCATCTCCCGGAGGGATGCTGGCTACACCTTC. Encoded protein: CAISRRDAGYTF.

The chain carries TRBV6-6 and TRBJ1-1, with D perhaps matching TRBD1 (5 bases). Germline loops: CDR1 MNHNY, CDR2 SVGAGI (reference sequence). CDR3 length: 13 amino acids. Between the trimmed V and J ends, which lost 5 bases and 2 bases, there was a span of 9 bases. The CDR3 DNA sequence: TGTGCCAGCAGTGGGGGGGTAAACACTGAAGCTTTCTTT. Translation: CASSGGVNTEAFF.

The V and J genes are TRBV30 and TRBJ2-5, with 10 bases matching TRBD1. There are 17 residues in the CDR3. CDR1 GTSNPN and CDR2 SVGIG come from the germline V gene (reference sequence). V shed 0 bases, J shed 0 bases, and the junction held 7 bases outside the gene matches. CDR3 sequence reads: CAWSVGWDRGYQETQYF. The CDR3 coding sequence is TGTGCCTGGAGTGTGGGTTGGGACAGGGGATACCAAGAGACCCAGTACTTC.

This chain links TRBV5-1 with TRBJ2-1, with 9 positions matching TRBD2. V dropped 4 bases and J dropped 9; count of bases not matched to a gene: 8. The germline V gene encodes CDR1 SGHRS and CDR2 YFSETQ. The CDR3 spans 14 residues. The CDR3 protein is CASSISGRTSEQFF. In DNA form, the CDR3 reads TGCGCCAGCAGCATAAGCGGGAGGACATCTGAGCAGTTCTTC.

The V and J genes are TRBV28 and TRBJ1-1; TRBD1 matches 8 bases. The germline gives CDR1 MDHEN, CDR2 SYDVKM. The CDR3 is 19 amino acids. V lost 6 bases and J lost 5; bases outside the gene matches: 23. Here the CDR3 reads CASSQTGVWPFRVGTEAFF. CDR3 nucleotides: TGTGCCAGCAGCCAGACAGGGGTCTGGCCCTTTAGGGTAGGGACTGAAGCTTTCTTT.

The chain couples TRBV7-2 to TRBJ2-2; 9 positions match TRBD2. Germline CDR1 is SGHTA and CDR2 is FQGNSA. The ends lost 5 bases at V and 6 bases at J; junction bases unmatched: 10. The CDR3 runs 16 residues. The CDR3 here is CASSPSGLAFAGELFF. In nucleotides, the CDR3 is TGTGCCAGCAGCCCCTCGGGACTAGCTTTCGCCGGGGAGCTGTTTTTT. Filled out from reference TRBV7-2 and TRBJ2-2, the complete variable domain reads GAGVSQSPSNKVTEKGKDVELRCDPISGHTALYWYRQSLGQGLEFLIYFQGNSAPDKSGLPSDRFSAERTGGSVSTLTIQRTQQEDSAVYLCASSPSGLAFAGELFFGEGSRLTVL.

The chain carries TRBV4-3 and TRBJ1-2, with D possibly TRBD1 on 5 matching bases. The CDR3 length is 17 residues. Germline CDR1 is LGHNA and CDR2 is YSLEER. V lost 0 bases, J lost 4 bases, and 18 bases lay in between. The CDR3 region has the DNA TGCGCCAGCAGCCAAGATGATTGGCAGGGTAAGGGCTATGGCTACACCTTC. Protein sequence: CASSQDDWQGKGYGYTF.

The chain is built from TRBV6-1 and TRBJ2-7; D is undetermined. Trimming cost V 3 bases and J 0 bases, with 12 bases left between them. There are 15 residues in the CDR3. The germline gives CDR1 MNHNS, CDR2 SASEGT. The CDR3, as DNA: TGTGCCAGCAGTGATTCCAGCGCATTCTCCTACGAGCAGTACTTC. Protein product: CASSDSSAFSYEQYF.

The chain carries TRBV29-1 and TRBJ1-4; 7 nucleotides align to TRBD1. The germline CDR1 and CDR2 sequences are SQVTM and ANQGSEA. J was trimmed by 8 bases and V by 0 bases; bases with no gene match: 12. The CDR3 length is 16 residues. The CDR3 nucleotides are TGCAGCGTTGAAGAACCAAAAAGGGGGCCAGGGGAAAAACTGTTTTTT. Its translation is CSVEEPKRGPGEKLFF.

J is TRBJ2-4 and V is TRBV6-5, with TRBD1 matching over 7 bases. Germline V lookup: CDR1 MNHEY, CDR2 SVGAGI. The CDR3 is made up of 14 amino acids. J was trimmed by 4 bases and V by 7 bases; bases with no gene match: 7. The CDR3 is CASTSDRDKNIQYF. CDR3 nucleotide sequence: TGTGCCAGCACCTCCGACAGGGATAAAAACATTCAGTACTTC.

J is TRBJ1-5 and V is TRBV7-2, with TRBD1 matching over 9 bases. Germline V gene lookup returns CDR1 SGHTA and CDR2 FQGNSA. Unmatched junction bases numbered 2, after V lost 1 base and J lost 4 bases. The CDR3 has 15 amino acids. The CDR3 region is CASSLVGQGNQPQHF. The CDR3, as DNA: TGTGCCAGCAGCTTAGTTGGACAGGGGAATCAGCCCCAGCATTTT.

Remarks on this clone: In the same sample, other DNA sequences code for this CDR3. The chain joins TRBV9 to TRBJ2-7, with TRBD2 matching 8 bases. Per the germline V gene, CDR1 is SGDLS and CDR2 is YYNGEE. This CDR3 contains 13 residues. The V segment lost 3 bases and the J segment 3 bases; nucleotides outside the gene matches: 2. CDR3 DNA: TGTGCCAGCAGCGGAACTAGCGGCTACGAGCAGTACTTC. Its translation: CASSGTSGYEQYF.

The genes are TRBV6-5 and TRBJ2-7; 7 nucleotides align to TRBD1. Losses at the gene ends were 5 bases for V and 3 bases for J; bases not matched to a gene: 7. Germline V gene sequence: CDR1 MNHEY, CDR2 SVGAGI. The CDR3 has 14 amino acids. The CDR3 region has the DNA TGTGCCAGCAGTAGGACTTGGGACAGCTACGAGCAGTACTTC. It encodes CASSRTWDSYEQYF.

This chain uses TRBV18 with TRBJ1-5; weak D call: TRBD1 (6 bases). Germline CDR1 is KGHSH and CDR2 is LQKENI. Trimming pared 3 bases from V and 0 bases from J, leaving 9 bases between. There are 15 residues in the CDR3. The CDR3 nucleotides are TGTGCCAGCTCACCGGCAGGGGATAGCAATCAGCCCCAGCATTTT. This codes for CASSPAGDSNQPQHF.

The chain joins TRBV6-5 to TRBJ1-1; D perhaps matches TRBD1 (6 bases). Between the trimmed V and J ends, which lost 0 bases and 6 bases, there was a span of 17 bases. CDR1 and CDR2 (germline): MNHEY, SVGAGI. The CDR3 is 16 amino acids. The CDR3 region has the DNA TGTGCCAGCAGTTACTCGAAATCACAGGGATGGGCTGAAGCTTTCTTT. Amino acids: CASSYSKSQGWAEAFF.

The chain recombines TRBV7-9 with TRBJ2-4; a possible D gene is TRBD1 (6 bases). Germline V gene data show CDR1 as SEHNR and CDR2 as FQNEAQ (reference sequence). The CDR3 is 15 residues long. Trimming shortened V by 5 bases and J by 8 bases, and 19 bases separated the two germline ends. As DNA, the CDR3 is TGTGCCAGCAGCCCCCCCCTGGGGGCGGCGGACATTCAGTACTTC. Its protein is CASSPPLGAADIQYF.

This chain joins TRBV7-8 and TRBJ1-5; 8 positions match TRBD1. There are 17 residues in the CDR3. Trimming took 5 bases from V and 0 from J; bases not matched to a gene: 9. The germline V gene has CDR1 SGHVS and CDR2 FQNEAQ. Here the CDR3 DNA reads TGTGCCAGCAGCCCAAGACAGGGGAGGATTAGCAATCAGCCCCAGCATTTT. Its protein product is CASSPRQGRISNQPQHF.

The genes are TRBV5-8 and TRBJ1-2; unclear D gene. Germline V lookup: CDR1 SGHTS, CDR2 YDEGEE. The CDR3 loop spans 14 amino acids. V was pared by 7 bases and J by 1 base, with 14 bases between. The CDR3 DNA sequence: TGTGCCAGCTCGTATGGGCTGGATAACTATGGCTACACCTTC. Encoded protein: CASSYGLDNYGYTF.

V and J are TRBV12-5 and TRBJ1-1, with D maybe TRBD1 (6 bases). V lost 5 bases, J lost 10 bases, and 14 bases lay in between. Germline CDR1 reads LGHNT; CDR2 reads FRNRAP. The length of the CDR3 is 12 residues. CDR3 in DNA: TGTGCTAGTGGTCAATACAGGGAGGGAGCTTTCTTT. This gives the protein CASGQYREGAFF.

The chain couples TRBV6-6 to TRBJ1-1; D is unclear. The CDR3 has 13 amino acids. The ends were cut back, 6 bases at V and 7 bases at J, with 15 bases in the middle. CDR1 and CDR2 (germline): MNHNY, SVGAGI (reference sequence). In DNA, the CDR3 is TGTGCCAGCAGAACAACGACGGGGAATGAAGCTTTCTTT. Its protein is CASRTTTGNEAFF.

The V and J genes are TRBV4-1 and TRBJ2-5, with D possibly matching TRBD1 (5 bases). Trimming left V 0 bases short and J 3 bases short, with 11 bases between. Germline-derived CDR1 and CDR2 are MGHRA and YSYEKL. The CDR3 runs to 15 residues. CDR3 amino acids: CASSQDRGAEETQYF. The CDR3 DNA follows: TGCGCCAGCAGCCAAGATCGTGGGGCAGAAGAGACCCAGTACTTC.